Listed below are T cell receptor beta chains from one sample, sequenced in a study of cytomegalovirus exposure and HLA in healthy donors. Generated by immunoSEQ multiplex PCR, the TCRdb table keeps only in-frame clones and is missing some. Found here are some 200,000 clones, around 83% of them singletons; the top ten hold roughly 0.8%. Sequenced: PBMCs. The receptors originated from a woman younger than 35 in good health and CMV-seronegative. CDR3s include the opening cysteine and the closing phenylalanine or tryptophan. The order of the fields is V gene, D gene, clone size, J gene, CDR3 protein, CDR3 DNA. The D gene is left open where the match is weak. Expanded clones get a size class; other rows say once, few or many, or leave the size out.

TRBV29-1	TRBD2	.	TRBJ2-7	CSVEGLAGVSYEQYF	TGCAGCGTGGAGGGACTAGCGGGAGTTTCGTACGAGCAGTACTTC
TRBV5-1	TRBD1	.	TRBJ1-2	CASSPGQEQVGYTF	TGCGCCAGCAGCCCAGGACAGGAGCAAGTCGGCTACACCTTC
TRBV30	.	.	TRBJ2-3	CAWSGQPTDTQYF	TGTGCCTGGAGTGGACAGCCAACAGATACGCAGTATTTT
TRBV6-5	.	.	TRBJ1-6	CASSYSTAYNSPLHF	TGTGCCAGCAGTTACTCGACAGCATATAATTCACCCCTCCACTTT
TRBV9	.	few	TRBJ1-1	CASSVSQVNTEAFF	TGTGCCAGCAGCGTTTCTCAGGTTAACACTGAAGCTTTCTTT
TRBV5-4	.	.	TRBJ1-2	CASSEQGYSMIGYGYTF	TGTGCCAGCAGCGAACAGGGTTATTCTATGATCGGGTATGGCTACACCTTC
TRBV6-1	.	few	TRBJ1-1	CASSPRALNTEAFF	TGTGCCAGCTCCCCCCGCGCATTGAACACTGAAGCTTTCTTT
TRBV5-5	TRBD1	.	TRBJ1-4	CASSLFKARQGALHEKLFF	TGTGCCAGCAGCTTGTTTAAGGCGCGACAGGGGGCGCTTCATGAAAAACTGTTTTTT
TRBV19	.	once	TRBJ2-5	CATGHLQETQYF	TGTGCCACCGGACATCTCCAAGAGACCCAGTACTTC
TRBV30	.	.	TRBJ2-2	CASRAGELFF	TGTGCCAGCCGGGCCGGGGAGCTGTTTTTT
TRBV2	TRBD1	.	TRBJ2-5	CASRGQGRGETQYF	TGTGCCAGCAGGGGACAGGGTAGGGGAGAGACCCAGTACTTC
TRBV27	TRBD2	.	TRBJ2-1	CASSLGTGGPYNEQFF	TGTGCCAGCAGTTTGGGGACGGGAGGGCCTTACAATGAGCAGTTCTTC